Listed here are 17 T cell receptor beta chains from one sample, sequenced in a study of identical twins. Each CDR3 protein is one row after TCRdb ran MiXCR on the 5' RACE reads. The sample yields around 1.7 million distinct CDR3 sequences, about 30% seen once. Sequenced input: cord blood. Receptors were obtained from a newborn girl in good health.

As regards this clonotype: This may come from a read error, since a much larger clone is one base off. The chain links TRBV2 to TRBJ2-1, with D possibly matching TRBD1 (6 bases). The DNA end is a closer match to TRBJ2-7, so the J assignment may be wrong. The CDR3 runs 14 residues. CDR1 is SNHLY and CDR2 is FYNNEI in the germline V gene. CDR3 protein: CASRQGLSYNEQYF. DNA for the CDR3: TGTGCCAGCAGGCAGGGGCTATCCTACAATGAGCAGTACTTC.

This chain links TRBV6-5 with TRBJ2-3; the D gene could be TRBD1 or TRBD2 (6 bases each). The CDR3 has 15 amino acids. Deletions cut 6 bases from V and 3 bases from J, with 16 bases between. Germline V lookup: CDR1 MNHEY, CDR2 SVGAGI. DNA of the CDR3: TGTGCCAGCAGGGGGGGCAGGGGATTGACAGATACGCAGTATTTT. Translating it yields CASRGGRGLTDTQYF.

This clonotype has more than one count but fewer than ten. The V call is TRBV9, the J call TRBJ2-5; D gene unclear. V was shortened by 2 bases and J by 2 bases, with 7 bases between the two germline ends. Germline lookup yields CDR1 SGDLS and CDR2 YYNGEE. This CDR3 contains 13 residues. Here the CDR3 DNA reads TGTGCCAGCAGCGTTTACCTTCAAGAGACCCAGTACTTC. This codes for CASSVYLQETQYF.

J is TRBJ2-5 and V is TRBV7-9; TRBD1 or TRBD2 may be the D gene (6 bases each). The tail of the sequence fits TRBJ2-7 better, so the J call may be wrong. The CDR3 totals 14 residues. Germline V gene lookup returns CDR1 SEHNR and CDR2 FQNEAQ (reference sequence). The CDR3 bases are TGTGCCAGCAGCTCCTACGACAGGAGGGACGAGCAGTACTTC. It specifies CASSSYDRRDEQYF.

Worth noting for this clonotype: At one end the junction does not follow the germline gene, possibly because of a read error. J is TRBJ2-4 and V is TRBV3-1; D unresolved. Germline values: CDR1 LGHDT, CDR2 YNNKEL (reference sequence). The CDR3 spans 16 residues. In DNA, the CDR3 is TGTGTCAGCAGCCAAGGAAGGTACCAAGTGAAAAACATTCAGTACTTC. Translation: CVSSQGRYQVKNIQYF.

This rearrangement joins TRBV4-1 to TRBJ1-2; maybe TRBD1 (5 bases). Trimming took off 0 bases at V and 4 bases at J, with 12 bases between the two ends. CDR1 and CDR2 (germline): MGHRA, YSYEKL. The CDR3 sequence is 15 residues long. Here the CDR3 reads CASSQEGGFPYGYTF. CDR3 coding DNA: TGCGCCAGCAGCCAAGAGGGGGGGTTCCCCTATGGCTACACCTTC.

This clonotype appeared a few times. The chain uses TRBV20-1 and TRBJ1-6; 7 bases agree with TRBD1. V lost 1 base, J lost 9 bases, and 3 bases stayed unmatched. The CDR3 has 13 amino acids. Germline V gives CDR1 DFQATT, CDR2 SNEGSKA (reference sequence). CDR3 nucleotides: TGCAGTGCTAGAGTTCAGGGGGGTTCACCCCTCCACTTT. Translation: CSARVQGGSPLHF.

This clonotype was observed a few times. The CDR3 nucleotides are TGTGCCAGCAGTTTATTGTTGGGCCCTCAAGATGAGCAGTTCTTC. As protein: CASSLLLGPQDEQFF. The chain uses TRBV28 and TRBJ2-1; no reliable D call. V lost 1 base, J lost 8 bases, and 15 bases lay in between. The CDR3 covers 15 residues. The germline V gene encodes CDR1 MDHEN and CDR2 SYDVKM.

The chain carries TRBV19 and TRBJ2-1; D might be TRBD1 (6 bases). V was clipped by 3 bases and J by 4 bases, with 7 bases between them. The CDR3 has 13 amino acids. CDR1 and CDR2 from the germline V gene are LNHDA and SQIVND (reference sequence). The CDR3 DNA reads TGTGCCAGTAGTATGGGACAATACAATGAGCAGTTCTTC. This sequence encodes CASSMGQYNEQFF.

The sample holds a few counts of this clonotype. This chain connects TRBV11-2 to TRBJ2-6; 7 bases match TRBD2. CDR3 size: 17 residues. The V segment lost 1 base and the J segment 2 bases; nucleotides outside the gene matches: 5. CDR1 and CDR2 (germline): SGHAT, FQNNGV. The CDR3 here is CASSLVGEGTGANVLTF. In DNA form, the CDR3 reads TGTGCCAGCAGCTTAGTTGGGGAGGGTACTGGGGCCAACGTCCTGACTTTC.

In this sample, this clonotype turned up a few times. The chain carries TRBV21-1 and TRBJ2-7; whether TRBD1, the table's D call, matches the DNA was not checked. TRBV21-1 is a pseudogene. The CDR3 runs to 16 residues. CDR3 loop: CASSPRTLPPSYEQYF. The CDR3 DNA follows: TGTGCCAGCAGCCCTCGGACACTTCCTCCATCCTACGAGCAGTACTTC.

CDR3 in DNA: TGTGCCAGCAGTTCGGGGGGAGCTTCTAATGAAAAACTGTTTTTT. Translated, it gives CASSSGGASNEKLFF. The chain employs TRBV12-3 or TRBV12-4 and TRBJ1-4; possible D gene TRBD1, 5 bases. Trimming left V 4 bases short and J 3 bases short, with 12 bases between. The CDR3 spans 15 residues.

The rearrangement links TRBV7-9 to TRBJ1-2, with D hard to call. The germline CDR1 and CDR2 sequences are SEHNR and FQNEAQ (reference sequence). This CDR3 region has 13 residues. Trimming left V 4 bases short and J 5 bases short, with 11 bases between. The CDR3 loop is CASSWKEVYGYTF. DNA of the CDR3: TGTGCCAGCAGCTGGAAGGAGGTTTATGGCTACACCTTC.

V gene TRBV24-1 combines with J gene TRBJ2-1; 9 nucleotides align to TRBD2. Trimming removed 0 bases from V and 9 bases from J; junction bases left unmatched: 8. Germline CDR1 and CDR2: KGHDR and SFDVKD. This CDR3 comprises 16 residues. The CDR3 bases are TGTGCCACCAGTGATTTGGGTAGCGGGAGAGGAAGTGAGCAGTTCTTC. Protein product: CATSDLGSGRGSEQFF.

The chain recombines TRBV20-1 with TRBJ1-2; perhaps TRBD1 as D (6 bases). The V gene's germline CDR1 is DFQATT and CDR2 SNEGSKA (reference sequence). The CDR3 sequence is 17 residues long. Trimming shortened V by 4 bases and J by 8 bases, and 29 bases separated the two germline ends. The CDR3 spells CSAIDTRQDEIRNGYTF. Written as DNA, the CDR3 is TGCAGTGCTATAGATACGAGACAGGACGAGATAAGGAACGGCTACACCTTC.

This clonotype was counted only a few times. The V call is TRBV10-1, the J call TRBJ1-2; D gene unclear. This CDR3 spans 13 amino acids. CDR1 WNHNN and CDR2 SYGVQD come from the germline V gene (reference sequence). The V and J ends lost 2 bases and 4 bases respectively, with 8 bases between them. CDR3 protein: CASSENGAYGYTF. Here the CDR3 DNA reads TGCGCCAGCAGTGAGAACGGTGCCTATGGCTACACCTTC.

This clonotype has a handful of counts. V gene TRBV20-1 combines with J gene TRBJ2-7; D gene uncertain. Germline assignment: CDR1 DFQATT and CDR2 SNEGSKA (reference sequence). V dropped 3 bases and J dropped 4 bases, with 10 bases sitting between them. CDR3 length: 12 amino acids. The CDR3 DNA follows: TGCAGTGCTAGTTCAGTGAGGTACGAGCAGTACTTC. Translating gives CSASSVRYEQYF.